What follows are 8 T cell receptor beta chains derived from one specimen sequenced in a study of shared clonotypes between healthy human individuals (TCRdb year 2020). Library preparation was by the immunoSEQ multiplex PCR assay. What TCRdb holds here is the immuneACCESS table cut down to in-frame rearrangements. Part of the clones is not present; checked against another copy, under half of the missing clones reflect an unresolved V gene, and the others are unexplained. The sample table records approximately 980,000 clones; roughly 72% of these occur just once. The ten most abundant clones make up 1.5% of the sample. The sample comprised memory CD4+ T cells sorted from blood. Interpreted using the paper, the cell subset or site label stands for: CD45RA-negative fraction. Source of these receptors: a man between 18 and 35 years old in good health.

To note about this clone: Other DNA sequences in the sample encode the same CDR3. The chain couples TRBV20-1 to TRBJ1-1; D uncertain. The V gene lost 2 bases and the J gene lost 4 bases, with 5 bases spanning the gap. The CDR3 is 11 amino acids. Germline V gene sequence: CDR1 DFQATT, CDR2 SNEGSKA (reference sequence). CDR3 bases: TGCAGTGCTAGACCCGGCACTGAAGCTTTCTTT. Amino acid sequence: CSARPGTEAFF.

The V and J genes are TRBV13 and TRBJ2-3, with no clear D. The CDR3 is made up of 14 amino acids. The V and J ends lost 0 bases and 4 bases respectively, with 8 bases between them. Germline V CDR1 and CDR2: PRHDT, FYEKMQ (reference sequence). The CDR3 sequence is CASSLGPRPDTQYF. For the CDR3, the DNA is TGTGCCAGCAGCTTAGGCCCTAGGCCAGATACGCAGTATTTT. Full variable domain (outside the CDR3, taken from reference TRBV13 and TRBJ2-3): AAGVIQSPRHLIKEKRETATLKCYPIPRHDTVYWYQQGPGQDPQFLISFYEKMQSDKGSIPDRFSAQQFSDYHSELNMSSLELGDSALYFCASSLGPRPDTQYFGPGTRLTVL.

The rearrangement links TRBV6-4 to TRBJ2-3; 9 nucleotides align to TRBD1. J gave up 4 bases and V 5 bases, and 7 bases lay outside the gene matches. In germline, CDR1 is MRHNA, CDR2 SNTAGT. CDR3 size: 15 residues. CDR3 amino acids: CASSQGQGGADTQYF. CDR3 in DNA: TGTGCCAGCAGTCAGGGACAGGGTGGCGCAGATACGCAGTATTTT.

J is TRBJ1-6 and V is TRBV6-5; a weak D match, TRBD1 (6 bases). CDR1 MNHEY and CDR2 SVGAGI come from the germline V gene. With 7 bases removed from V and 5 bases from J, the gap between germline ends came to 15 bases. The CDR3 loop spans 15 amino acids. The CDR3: CASTHGQPHNSPLHF. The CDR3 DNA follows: TGTGCCAGCACCCACGGACAGCCTCATAATTCACCCCTCCACTTT.

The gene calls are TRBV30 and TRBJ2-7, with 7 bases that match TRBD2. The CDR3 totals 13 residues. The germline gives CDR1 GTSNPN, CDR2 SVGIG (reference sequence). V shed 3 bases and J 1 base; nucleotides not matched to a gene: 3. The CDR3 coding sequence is TGTGCCTGGAGCGGACTAGGGTCCTACGAGCAGTACTTC. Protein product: CAWSGLGSYEQYF. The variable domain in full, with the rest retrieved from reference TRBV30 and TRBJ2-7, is SQTIHQWPATLVQPVGSPLSLECTVEGTSNPNLYWYRQAAGRGLQLLFYSVGIGQISSEVPQNLSASRPQDRQFILSSKKLLLSDSGFYLCAWSGLGSYEQYFGPGTRLTVT.

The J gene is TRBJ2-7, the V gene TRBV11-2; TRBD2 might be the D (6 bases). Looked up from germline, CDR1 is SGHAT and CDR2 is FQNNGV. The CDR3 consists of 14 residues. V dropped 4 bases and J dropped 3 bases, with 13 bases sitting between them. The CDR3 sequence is CASSSFGGNYEQYF. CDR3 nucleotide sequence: TGTGCCAGCAGCTCATTCGGCGGGAACTACGAGCAGTACTTC.

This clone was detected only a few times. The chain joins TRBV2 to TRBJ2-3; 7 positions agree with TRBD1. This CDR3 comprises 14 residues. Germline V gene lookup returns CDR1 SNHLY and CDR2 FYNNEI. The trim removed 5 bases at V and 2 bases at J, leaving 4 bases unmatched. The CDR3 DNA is TGTGCCAGCAGTCGACAGGGCCCCACAGATACGCAGTATTTT. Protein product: CASSRQGPTDTQYF. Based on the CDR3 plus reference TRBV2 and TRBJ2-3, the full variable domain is EPEVTQTPSHQVTQMGQEVILRCVPISNHLYFYWYRQILGQKVEFLVSFYNNEISEKSEIFDDQFSVERPDGSNFTLKIRSTKLEDSAMYFCASSRQGPTDTQYFGPGTRLTVL.

The CDR3 loop reads CASSLAPTGSTDTQYF. DNA for the CDR3: TGCGCCAGCAGCTTGGCCCCGACAGGGAGCACAGATACGCAGTATTTT. The chain couples TRBV5-1 to TRBJ2-3, with 7 bases identical to TRBD1. The V gene's germline CDR1 is SGHRS and CDR2 YFSETQ. Germline trimming cut 0 bases from V and 0 bases from J; bases unmatched to any gene: 4. CDR3 size: 16 residues.